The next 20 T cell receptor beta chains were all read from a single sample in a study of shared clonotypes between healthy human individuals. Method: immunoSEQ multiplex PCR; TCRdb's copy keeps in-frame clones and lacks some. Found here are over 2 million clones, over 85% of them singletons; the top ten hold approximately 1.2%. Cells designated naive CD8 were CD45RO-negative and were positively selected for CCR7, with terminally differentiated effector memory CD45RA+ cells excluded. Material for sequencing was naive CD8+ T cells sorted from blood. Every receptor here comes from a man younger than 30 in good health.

The CDR3 nucleotides read TGCGCCAGCAGCCAAGACTCAGCTAGAGATCAGCCCCAGCATTTT. Protein sequence: CASSQDSARDQPQHF. The rearrangement uses TRBV4-1 and TRBJ1-5; no clear D gene. This CDR3 comprises 15 residues. CDR1 MGHRA and CDR2 YSYEKL come from the germline V gene. Trimming removed 0 bases at V and 5 bases at J, with 11 bases between.

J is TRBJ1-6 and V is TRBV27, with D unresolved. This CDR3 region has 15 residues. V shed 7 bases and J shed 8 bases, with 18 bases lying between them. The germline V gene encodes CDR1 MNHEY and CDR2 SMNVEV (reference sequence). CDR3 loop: CASNASPGADSPLHF. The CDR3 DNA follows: TGTGCCAGCAACGCGAGCCCTGGAGCAGATTCACCCCTCCACTTT.

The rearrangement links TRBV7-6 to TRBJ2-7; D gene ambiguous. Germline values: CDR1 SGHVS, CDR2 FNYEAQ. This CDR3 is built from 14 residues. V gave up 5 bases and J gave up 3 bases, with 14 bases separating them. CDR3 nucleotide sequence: TGTGCCAGCAGCCTATCTGGACCAAACTACGAGCAGTACTTC. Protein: CASSLSGPNYEQYF.

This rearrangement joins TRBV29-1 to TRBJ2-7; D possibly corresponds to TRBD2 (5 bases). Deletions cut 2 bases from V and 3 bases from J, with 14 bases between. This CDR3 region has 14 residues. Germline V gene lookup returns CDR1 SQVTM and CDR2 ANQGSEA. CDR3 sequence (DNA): TGCAGCGTTGAAATTGAGGAGGCGGGCTACGAGCAGTACTTC. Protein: CSVEIEEAGYEQYF.

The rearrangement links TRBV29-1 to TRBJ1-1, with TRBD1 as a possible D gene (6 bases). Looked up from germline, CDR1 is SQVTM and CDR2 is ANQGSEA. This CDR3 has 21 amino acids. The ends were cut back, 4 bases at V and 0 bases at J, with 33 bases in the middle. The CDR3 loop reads CSVGTWLWGPHQGCMNTEAFF. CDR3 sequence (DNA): TGCAGCGTTGGAACTTGGTTATGGGGGCCCCACCAGGGGTGCATGAACACTGAAGCTTTCTTT.

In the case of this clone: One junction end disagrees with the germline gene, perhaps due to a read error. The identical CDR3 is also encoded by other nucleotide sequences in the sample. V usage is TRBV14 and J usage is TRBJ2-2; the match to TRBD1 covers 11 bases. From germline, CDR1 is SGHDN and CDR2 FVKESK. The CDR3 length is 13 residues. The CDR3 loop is CASGQGASGELFF. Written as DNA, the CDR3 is TGTGCCAGCGGACAGGGGGCTTCCGGGGAGCTGTTCTTT.

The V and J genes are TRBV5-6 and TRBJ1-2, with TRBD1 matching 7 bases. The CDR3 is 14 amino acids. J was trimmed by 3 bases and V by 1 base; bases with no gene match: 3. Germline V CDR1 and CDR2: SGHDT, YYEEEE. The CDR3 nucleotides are TGTGCCAGCAGCTTGACCGGGACAGACTATGGCTACACCTTC. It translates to CASSLTGTDYGYTF.

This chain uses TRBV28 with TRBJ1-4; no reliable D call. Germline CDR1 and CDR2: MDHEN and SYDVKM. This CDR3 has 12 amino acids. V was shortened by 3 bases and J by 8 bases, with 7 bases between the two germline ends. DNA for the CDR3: TGTGCCAGCAGTTTTCTGGGGGAAAAACTGTTTTTT. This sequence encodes CASSFLGEKLFF.

DNA for the CDR3: TGTGCCAGCAGTAACTTCCGGCAGGGTCAAGGTTTGAACATTCAGTACTTC. Protein: CASSNFRQGQGLNIQYF. The chain uses TRBV28 and TRBJ2-4; a possible D gene is TRBD1 (5 bases). CDR1 is MDHEN, CDR2 SYDVKM, per germline. Between the trimmed V and J ends, which lost 5 bases and 7 bases, there was a span of 24 bases. The CDR3 totals 17 residues.

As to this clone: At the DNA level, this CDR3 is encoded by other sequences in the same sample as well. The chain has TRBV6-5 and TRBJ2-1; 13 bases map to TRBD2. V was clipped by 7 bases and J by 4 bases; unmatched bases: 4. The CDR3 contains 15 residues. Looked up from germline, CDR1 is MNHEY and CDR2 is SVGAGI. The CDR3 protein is CASTLLAGGYNEQFF. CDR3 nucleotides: TGTGCCAGCACCCTACTAGCGGGAGGGTACAATGAGCAGTTCTTC.

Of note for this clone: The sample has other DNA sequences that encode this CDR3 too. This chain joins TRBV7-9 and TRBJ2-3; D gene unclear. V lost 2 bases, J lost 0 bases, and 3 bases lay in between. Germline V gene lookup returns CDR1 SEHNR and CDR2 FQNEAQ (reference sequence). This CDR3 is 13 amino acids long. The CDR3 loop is CASSLPSTDTQYF. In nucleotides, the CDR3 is TGTGCCAGCAGCTTACCCAGCACAGATACGCAGTATTTT.

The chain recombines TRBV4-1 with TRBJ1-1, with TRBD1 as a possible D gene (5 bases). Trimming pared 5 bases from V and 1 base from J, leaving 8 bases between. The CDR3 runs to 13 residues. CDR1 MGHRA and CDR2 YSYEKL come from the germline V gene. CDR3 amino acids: CASSEGENTEAFF. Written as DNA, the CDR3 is TGCGCCAGCAGCGAAGGGGAGAACACTGAAGCTTTCTTT.

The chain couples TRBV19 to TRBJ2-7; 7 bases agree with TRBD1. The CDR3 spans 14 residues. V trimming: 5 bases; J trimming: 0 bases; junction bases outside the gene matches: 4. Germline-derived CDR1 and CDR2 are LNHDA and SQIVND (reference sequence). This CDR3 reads CASSFRTGSYEQYF. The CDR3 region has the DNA TGTGCCAGTAGTTTCCGGACAGGCTCCTACGAGCAGTACTTC.

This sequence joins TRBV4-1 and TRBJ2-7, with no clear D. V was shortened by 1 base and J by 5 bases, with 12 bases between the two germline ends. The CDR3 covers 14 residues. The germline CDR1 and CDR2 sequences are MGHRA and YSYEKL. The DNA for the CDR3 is TGCGCCAGCAGCCAAGCAGTAATCGACGACGAGCAGTACTTC. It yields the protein CASSQAVIDDEQYF.

This CDR3 is CASSEGREWWTDTQYF. As DNA, the CDR3 is TGTGCCAGCAGTGAAGGCAGGGAGTGGTGGACAGATACGCAGTATTTT. V usage is TRBV6-1 and J usage is TRBJ2-3; either TRBD1 or TRBD2 may supply D (5 bases each). Germline values: CDR1 MNHNS, CDR2 SASEGT. Trimming removed 1 base from V and 3 bases from J, with 14 bases in between. The CDR3 has 16 residues.

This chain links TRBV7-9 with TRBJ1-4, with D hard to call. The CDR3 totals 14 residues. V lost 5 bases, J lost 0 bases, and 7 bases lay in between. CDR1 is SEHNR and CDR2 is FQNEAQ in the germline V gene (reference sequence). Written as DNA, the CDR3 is TGTGCCAGCAGCCGGGAGACAACTAATGAAAAACTGTTTTTT. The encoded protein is CASSRETTNEKLFF.

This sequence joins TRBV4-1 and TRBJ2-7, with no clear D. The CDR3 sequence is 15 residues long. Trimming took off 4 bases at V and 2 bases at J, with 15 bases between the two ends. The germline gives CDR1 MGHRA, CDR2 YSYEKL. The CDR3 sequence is CASSPTSISPYEQYF. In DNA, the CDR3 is TGCGCCAGCAGCCCAACGTCAATATCCCCCTACGAGCAGTACTTC.

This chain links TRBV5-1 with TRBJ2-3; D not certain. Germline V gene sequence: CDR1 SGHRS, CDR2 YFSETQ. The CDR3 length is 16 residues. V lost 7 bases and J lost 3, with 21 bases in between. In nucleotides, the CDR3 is TGCGCCAGCGCCCCGGTGGGGTTAGAGGAGACAGATACGCAGTATTTT. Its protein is CASAPVGLEETDTQYF.

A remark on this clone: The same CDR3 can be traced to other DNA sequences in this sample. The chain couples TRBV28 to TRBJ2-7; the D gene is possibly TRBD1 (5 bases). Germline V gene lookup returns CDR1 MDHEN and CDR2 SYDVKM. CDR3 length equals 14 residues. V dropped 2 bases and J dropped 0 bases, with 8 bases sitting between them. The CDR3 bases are TGTGCCAGCAGTTTAAGGGGCCCCTCCTACGAGCAGTACTTC. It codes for CASSLRGPSYEQYF.

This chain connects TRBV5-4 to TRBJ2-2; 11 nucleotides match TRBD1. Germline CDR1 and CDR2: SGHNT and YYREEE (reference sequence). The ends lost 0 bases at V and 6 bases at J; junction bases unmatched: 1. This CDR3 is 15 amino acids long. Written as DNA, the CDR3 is TGTGCCAGCAGCTTGGGGGGACAGGGGGCCGGGGAGCTGTTTTTT. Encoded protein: CASSLGGQGAGELFF.